The 9 T cell receptor beta chains in this list originate from one sample, sequenced in a study of T cell responses to AZD1222 COVID-19 vaccine. The method was immunoSEQ multiplex PCR; TCRdb's version includes in-frame clones alone and lacks a portion of them. The repertoire holds approximately 180,000 clones, with about 89% as singletons. The starting material was peripheral blood, obtained on day 0 of AZD1222 vaccination. These receptors were obtained from an adult in good health.

The V call is TRBV5-1, the J call TRBJ2-7; 11 bases align to TRBD2. Looked up from germline, CDR1 is SGHRS and CDR2 is YFSETQ. The CDR3 is 18 residues long. V lost 0 bases and J lost 3; bases outside the gene matches: 11. DNA of the CDR3: TGCGCCAGCAGCTTGGAGCCTATACCGGGACTAGCGGTCTACGAGCAGTACTTC. Its translation: CASSLEPIPGLAVYEQYF.

The chain is built from TRBV28 and TRBJ1-5; D call uncertain. V lost 8 bases and J 11 bases, leaving 7 bases between the germline ends. The CDR3 is made up of 9 amino acids. CDR1 MDHEN and CDR2 SYDVKM come from the germline V gene. The CDR3, as DNA: TGTGCCAGCGGAAATACCCAGCATTTT. Protein sequence: CASGNTQHF.

The chain couples TRBV28 to TRBJ1-2, with D maybe TRBD1 (5 bases). CDR3 length: 14 residues. The V end lost 3 bases, the J end lost 2 bases, and 10 bases lay between the germline ends. From germline, CDR1 is MDHEN and CDR2 SYDVKM. CDR3 nucleotides: TGTGCCAGCAGTTTTTGGGGGGGGAACTATGGCTACACCTTC. This gives the protein CASSFWGGNYGYTF.

The J gene is TRBJ2-7, the V gene TRBV19; 10 bases are shared with TRBD1. This CDR3 contains 16 residues. Germline V CDR1 and CDR2: LNHDA, SQIVND (reference sequence). The junction had 8 bases not matched to a gene; V was cut back by 5 bases and J by 1 base. CDR3 protein: CASSSLTGGRSYEQYF. The CDR3 region has the DNA TGTGCCAGTAGTTCCCTGACAGGGGGCCGGTCCTACGAGCAGTACTTC.

J is TRBJ1-5 and V is TRBV29-1; a possible D gene is TRBD1 (5 bases). The CDR3 covers 13 residues. Germline values: CDR1 SQVTM, CDR2 ANQGSEA. V was clipped by 7 bases and J by 5 bases, with 15 bases between them. This chain's CDR3 is CSAGRGADQPQHF. The CDR3 bases are TGCAGCGCTGGAAGGGGTGCGGATCAGCCCCAGCATTTT. Full variable domain (outside the CDR3, taken from reference TRBV29-1 and TRBJ1-5): SAVISQKPSRDICQRGTSLTIQCQVDSQVTMMFWYRQQPGQSLTLIATANQGSEATYESGFVIDKFPISRPNLTFSTLTVSNMSPEDSSIYLCSAGRGADQPQHFGDGTRLSIL.

In this sample, this clone turned up once. CDR3 DNA: TGTGCCAGCAGCCGGACGAACACTGAAGCTTTCTTT. This codes for CASSRTNTEAFF. This sequence joins TRBV5-8 and TRBJ1-1; no clear D. Germline-derived CDR1 and CDR2 are SGHTS and YDEGEE. The CDR3 totals 12 residues. V lost 4 bases, J lost 1 base, and 5 bases lay in between.

The chain is built from TRBV5-1 and TRBJ1-4, with D perhaps TRBD1 (6 bases). The CDR3 has 15 residues. V was shortened by 0 bases and J by 5 bases, with 11 bases between the two germline ends. CDR1 is SGHRS and CDR2 is YFSETQ in the germline V gene. CDR3 sequence: CASSLVGTNNEKLFF. The DNA for the CDR3 is TGCGCCAGCAGCTTGGTAGGGACAAACAATGAAAAACTGTTTTTT.

This clone has just one count. V gene TRBV5-1 combines with J gene TRBJ2-2; a possible D gene is TRBD1 (5 bases). There are 15 residues in the CDR3. The germline gives CDR1 SGHRS, CDR2 YFSETQ. Trimming pared 1 base from V and 1 base from J, leaving 8 bases between. The CDR3 DNA reads TGCGCCAGCAGCTTGCCCACAGGGAACACCGGGGAGCTGTTTTTT. Amino acid sequence: CASSLPTGNTGELFF.

The rearrangement uses TRBV5-1 and TRBJ2-3, with no clear D. The CDR3 spans 15 residues. Trimming took 3 bases from V and 9 from J, leaving 20 bases between them. The germline gives CDR1 SGHRS, CDR2 YFSETQ. CDR3 nucleotides: TGCGCCAGCAGCTCAGTCGACCCTGGGGATTTCACGCAGTATTTT. It specifies CASSSVDPGDFTQYF.